This T cell receptor (beta chain) is drawn from a study of shared clonotypes between healthy human individuals. Naive CD8 cells lacked CD45RO and underwent positive selection for CCR7, leaving out terminally differentiated effector memory CD45RA+ cells. Healthy HIV-negative adults with no recent acute infections or vaccinations were recruited as donors. Using immunoSEQ multiplex PCR, the repertoire was profiled, and TCRdb retains in-frame clones only, with some absent. The sample contains approximately 590,000 clones, nearly 97% of which appear only once. Study results and caveats: Clonotypes not shared had lower generation probabilities than those common to all four donors. Shared clonotypes: 4.5% to 5% naive CD4, under 4% naive CD8, about 2.5% memory CD4, approximately 0.4% memory CD8. Rarefaction demonstrated incomplete sorted-subset sequencing despite large depth.

As concerns this clone: Its antigen is as yet unknown.

Trimming pared 5 bases from V and 1 base from J, leaving 9 bases between. The CDR3 covers 13 residues. In germline, CDR1 is KGHSH, CDR2 LQKENI. The clonotype comes from a woman in her thirties in good health. The chain joins TRBV18 to TRBJ2-7; a possible D gene is TRBD2 (5 bases). The material sequenced was naive CD8+ T cells sorted from blood. CDR3 sequence: CASSGRDSYEQYF. DNA of the CDR3: TGTGCCAGCTCAGGCCGGGATTCCTACGAGCAGTACTTC.